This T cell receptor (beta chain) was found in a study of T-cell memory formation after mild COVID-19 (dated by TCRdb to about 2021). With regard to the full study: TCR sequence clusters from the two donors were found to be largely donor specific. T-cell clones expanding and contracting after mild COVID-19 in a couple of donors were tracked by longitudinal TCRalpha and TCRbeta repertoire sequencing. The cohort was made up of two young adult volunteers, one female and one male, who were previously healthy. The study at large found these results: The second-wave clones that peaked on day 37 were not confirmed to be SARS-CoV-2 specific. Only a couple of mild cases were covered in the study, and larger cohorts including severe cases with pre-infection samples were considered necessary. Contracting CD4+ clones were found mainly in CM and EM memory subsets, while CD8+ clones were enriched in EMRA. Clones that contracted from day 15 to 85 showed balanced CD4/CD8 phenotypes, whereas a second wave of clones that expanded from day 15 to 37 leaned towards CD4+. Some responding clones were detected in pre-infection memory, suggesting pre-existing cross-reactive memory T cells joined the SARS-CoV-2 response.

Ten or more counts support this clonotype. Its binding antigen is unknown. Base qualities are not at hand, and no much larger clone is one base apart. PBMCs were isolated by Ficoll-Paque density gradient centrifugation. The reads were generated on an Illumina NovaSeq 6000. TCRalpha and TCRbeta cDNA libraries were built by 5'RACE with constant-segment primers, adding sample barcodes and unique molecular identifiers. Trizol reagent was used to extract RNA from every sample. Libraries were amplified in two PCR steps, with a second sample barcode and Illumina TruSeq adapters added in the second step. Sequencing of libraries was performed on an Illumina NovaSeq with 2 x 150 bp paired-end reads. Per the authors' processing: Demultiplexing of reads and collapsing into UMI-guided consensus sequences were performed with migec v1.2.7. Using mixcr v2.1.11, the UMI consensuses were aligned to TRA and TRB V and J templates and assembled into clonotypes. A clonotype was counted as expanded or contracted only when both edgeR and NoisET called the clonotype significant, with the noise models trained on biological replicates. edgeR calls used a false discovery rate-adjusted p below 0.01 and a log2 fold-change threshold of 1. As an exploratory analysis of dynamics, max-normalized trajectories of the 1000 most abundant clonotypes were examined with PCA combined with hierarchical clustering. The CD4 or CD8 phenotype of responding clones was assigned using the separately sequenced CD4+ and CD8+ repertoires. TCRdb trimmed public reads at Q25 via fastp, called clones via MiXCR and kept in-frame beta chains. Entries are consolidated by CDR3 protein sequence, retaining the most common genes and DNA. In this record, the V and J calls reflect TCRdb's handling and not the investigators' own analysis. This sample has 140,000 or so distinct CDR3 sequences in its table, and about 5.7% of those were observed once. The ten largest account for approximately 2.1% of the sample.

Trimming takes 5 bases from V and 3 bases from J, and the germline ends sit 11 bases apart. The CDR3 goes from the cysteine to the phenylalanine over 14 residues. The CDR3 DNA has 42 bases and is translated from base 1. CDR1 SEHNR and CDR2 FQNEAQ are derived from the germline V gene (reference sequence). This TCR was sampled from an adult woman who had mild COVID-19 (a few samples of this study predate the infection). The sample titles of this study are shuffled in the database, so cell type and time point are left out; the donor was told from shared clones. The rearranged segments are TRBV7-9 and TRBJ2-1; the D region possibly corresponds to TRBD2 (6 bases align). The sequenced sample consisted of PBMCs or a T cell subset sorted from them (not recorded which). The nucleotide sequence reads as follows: TGTGCCAGCAGCCGGGGAGGAGACTACAATGAGCAGTTCTTC. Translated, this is CASSRGGDYNEQFF.